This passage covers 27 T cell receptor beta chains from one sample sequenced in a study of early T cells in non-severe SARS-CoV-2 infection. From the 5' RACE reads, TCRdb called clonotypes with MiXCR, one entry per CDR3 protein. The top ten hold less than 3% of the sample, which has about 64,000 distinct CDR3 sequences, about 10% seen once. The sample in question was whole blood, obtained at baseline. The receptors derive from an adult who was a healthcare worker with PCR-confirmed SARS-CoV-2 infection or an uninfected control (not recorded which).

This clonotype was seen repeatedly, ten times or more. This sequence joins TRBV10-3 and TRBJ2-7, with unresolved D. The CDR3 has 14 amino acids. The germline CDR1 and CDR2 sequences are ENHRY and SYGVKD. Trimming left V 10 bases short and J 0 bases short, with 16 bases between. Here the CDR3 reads CATSELYGSYEQYF. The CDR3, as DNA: TGTGCCACCTCGGAACTATACGGCTCCTACGAGCAGTACTTC.

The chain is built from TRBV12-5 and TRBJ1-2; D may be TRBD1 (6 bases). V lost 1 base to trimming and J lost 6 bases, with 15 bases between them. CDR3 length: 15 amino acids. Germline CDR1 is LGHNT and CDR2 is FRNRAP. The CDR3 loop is CASGLASGAVDGYTF. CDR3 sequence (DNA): TGTGCTAGTGGTTTGGCATCAGGGGCTGTCGATGGCTACACCTTC.

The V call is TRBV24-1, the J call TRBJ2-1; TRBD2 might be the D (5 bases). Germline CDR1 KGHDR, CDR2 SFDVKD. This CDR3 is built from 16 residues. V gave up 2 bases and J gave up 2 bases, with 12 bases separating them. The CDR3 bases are TGTGCCACCAGTGATTCTGAGGCGGGTACCTACAATGAGCAGTTCTTC. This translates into CATSDSEAGTYNEQFF.

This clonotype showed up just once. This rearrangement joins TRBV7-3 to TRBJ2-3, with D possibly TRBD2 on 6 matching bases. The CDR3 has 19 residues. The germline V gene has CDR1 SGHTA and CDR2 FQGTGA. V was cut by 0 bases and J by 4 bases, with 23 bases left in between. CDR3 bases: TGTGCCAGCAGCTTAACGAGGCGGGGTAGCGGAGAGACTGCAGATACGCAGTATTTT. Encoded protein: CASSLTRRGSGETADTQYF.

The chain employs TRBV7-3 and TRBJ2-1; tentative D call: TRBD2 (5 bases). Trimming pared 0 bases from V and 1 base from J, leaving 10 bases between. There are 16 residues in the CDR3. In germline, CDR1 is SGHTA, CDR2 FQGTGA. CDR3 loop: CASSLTPGMSYNEQFF. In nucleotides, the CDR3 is TGTGCCAGCAGCTTAACGCCCGGGATGTCCTACAATGAGCAGTTCTTC.

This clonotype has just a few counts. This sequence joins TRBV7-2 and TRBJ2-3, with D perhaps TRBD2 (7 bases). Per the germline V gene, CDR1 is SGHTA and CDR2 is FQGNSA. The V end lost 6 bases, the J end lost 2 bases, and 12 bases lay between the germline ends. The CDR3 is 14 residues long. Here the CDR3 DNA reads TGTGCCAGCAGTTACGCGGGGGCCACAGATACGCAGTATTTT. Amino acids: CASSYAGATDTQYF.

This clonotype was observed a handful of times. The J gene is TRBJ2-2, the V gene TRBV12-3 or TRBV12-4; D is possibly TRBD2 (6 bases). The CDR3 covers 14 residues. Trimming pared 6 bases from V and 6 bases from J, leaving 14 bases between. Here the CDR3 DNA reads TGTGCCAGCAGCCAAAATTGGGGGGCCGGGGAGCTGTTTTTT. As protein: CASSQNWGAGELFF.

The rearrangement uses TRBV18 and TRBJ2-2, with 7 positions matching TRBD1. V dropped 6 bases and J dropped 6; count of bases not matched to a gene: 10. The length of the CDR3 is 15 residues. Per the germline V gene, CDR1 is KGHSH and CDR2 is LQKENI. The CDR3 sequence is CASSRRDRDPGELFF. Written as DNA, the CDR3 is TGTGCCAGCTCCCGGCGCGACAGGGACCCCGGGGAGCTGTTTTTT.

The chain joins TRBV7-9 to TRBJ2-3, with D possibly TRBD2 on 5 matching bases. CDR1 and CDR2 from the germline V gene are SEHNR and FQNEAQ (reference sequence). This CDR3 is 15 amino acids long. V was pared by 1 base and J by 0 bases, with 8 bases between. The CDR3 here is CASSLVGKSTDTQYF. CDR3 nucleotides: TGTGCCAGCAGCTTAGTCGGGAAAAGCACAGATACGCAGTATTTT.

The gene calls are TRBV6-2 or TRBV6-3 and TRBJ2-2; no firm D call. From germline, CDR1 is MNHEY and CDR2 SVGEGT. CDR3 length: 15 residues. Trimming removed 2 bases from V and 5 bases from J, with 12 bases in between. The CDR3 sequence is CASSYPLTQTGELFF. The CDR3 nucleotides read TGTGCCAGCAGTTACCCCCTCACACAGACCGGGGAGCTGTTTTTT.

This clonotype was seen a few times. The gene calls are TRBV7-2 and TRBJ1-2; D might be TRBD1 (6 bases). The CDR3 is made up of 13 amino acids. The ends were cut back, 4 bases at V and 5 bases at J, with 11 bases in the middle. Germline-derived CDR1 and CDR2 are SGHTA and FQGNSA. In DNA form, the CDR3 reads TGTGCCAGCAGCTCGGACAGACAGTATGGCTACACCTTC. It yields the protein CASSSDRQYGYTF. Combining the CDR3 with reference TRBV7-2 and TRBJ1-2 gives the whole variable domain GAGVSQSPSNKVTEKGKDVELRCDPISGHTALYWYRQSLGQGLEFLIYFQGNSAPDKSGLPSDRFSAERTGGSVSTLTIQRTQQEDSAVYLCASSSDRQYGYTFGSGTRLTVV.

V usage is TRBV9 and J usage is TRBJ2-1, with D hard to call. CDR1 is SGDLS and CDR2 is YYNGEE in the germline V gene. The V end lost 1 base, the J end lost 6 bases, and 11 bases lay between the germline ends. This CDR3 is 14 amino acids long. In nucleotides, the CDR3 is TGTGCCAGCAGCGTAACGGCCCTTAGCAATGAGCAGTTCTTC. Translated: CASSVTALSNEQFF. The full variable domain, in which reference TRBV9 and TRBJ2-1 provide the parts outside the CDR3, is DSGVTQTPKHLITATGQRVTLRCSPRSGDLSVYWYQQSLDQGLQFLIQYYNGEERAKGNILERFSAQQFPDLHSELNLSSLELGDSALYFCASSVTALSNEQFFGPGTRLTVL.

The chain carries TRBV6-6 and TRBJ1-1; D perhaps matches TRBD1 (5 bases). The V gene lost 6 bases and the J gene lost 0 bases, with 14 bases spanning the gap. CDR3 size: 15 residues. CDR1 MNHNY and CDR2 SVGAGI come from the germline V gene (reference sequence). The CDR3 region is CASRLGTALNTEAFF. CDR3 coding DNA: TGTGCCAGCAGGTTGGGGACGGCGTTGAACACTGAAGCTTTCTTT.

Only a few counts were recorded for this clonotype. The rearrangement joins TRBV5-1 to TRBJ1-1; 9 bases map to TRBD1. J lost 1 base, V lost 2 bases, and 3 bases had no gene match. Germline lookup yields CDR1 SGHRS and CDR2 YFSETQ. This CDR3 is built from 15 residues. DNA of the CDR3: TGCGCCAGCAGCTTAGGGACAGGGCCGAACACTGAAGCTTTCTTT. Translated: CASSLGTGPNTEAFF.

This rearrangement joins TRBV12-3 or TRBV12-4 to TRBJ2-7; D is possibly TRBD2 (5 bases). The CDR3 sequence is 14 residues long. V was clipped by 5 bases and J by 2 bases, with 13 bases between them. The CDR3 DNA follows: TGTGCCAGCAGTGCTTTTGGGGAGACCTACGAGCAGTACTTC. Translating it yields CASSAFGETYEQYF.

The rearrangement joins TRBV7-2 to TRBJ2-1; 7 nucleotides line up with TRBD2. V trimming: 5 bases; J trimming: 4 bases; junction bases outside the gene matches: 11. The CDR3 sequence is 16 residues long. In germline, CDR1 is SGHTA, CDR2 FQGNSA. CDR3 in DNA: TGTGCCAGCAGCCCAAACTCACGCGGGGGTTACAATGAGCAGTTCTTC. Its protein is CASSPNSRGGYNEQFF. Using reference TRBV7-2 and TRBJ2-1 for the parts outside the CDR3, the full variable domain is GAGVSQSPSNKVTEKGKDVELRCDPISGHTALYWYRQSLGQGLEFLIYFQGNSAPDKSGLPSDRFSAERTGGSVSTLTIQRTQQEDSAVYLCASSPNSRGGYNEQFFGPGTRLTVL.

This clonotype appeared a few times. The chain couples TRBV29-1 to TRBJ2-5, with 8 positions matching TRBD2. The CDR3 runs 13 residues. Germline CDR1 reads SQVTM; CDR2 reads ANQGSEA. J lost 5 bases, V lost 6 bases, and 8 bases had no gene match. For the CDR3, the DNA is TGCAGCGTGGCCGGGACTAGAGGCGAGACCCAGTACTTC. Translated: CSVAGTRGETQYF.

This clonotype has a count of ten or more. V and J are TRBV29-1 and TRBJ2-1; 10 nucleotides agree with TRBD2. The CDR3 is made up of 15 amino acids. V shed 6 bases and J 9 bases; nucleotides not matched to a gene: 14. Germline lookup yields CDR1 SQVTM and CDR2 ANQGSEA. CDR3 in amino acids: CSVELSGLAYSEQFF. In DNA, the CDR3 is TGCAGCGTCGAACTCTCGGGACTAGCGTATAGTGAGCAGTTCTTC.

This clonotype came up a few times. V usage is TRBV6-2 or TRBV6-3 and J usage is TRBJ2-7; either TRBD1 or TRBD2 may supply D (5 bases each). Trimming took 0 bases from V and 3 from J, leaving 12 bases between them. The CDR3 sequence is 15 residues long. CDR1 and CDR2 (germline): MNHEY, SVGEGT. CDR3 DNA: TGTGCCAGCAGTTACTCGGCAGGGACGGGCTACGAGCAGTACTTC. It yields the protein CASSYSAGTGYEQYF.

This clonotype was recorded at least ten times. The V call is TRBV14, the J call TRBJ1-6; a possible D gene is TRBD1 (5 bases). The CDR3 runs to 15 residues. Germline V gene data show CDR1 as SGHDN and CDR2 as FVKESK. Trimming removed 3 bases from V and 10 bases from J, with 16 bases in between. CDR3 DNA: TGTGCCAGCAGCCACTCACCTAGACAGAACTCACCCCTCCACTTT. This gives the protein CASSHSPRQNSPLHF.

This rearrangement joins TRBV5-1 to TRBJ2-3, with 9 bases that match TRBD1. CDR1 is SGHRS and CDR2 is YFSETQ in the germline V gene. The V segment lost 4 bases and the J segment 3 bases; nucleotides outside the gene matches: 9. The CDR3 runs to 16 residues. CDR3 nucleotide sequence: TGCGCCAGCAGCACCGCTGGGACAGGGCGTACAGATACGCAGTATTTT. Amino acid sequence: CASSTAGTGRTDTQYF. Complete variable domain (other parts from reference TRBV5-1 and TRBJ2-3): KAGVTQTPRYLIKTRGQQVTLSCSPISGHRSVSWYQQTPGQGLQFLFEYFSETQRNKGNFPGRFSGRQFSNSRSEMNVSTLELGDSALYLCASSTAGTGRTDTQYFGPGTRLTVL.

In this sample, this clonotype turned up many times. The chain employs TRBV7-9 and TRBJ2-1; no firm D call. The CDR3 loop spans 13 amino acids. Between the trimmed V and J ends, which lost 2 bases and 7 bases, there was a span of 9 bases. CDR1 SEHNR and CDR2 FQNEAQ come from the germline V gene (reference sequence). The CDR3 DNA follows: TGTGCCAGCAGCTTATCCCCGACGAATGAGCAGTTCTTC. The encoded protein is CASSLSPTNEQFF.

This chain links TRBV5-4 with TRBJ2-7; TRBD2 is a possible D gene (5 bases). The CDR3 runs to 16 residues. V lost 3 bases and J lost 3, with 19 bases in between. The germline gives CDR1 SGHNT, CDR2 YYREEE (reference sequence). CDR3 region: CASSSQTPGTNYEQYF. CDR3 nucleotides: TGTGCCAGCAGCTCTCAAACACCGGGAACTAACTACGAGCAGTACTTC.

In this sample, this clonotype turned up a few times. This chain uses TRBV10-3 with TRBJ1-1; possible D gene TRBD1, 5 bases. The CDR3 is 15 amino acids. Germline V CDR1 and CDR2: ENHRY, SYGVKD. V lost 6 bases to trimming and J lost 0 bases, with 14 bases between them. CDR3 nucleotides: TGTGCCATCAGGGAGACCAGGGCGATGAACACTGAAGCTTTCTTT. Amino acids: CAIRETRAMNTEAFF.

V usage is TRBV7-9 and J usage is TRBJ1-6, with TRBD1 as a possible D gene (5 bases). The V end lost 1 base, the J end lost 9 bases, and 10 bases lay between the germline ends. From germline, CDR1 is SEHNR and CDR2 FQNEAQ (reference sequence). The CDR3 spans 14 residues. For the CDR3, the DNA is TGTGCCAGCAGCTTAGACAGGAGGGCTTCACCCCTCCACTTT. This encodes CASSLDRRASPLHF.

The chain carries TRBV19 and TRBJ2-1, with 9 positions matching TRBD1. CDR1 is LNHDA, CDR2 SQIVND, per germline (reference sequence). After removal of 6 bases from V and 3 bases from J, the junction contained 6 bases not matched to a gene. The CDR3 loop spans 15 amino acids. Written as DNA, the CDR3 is TGTGCCAGTAGAGACCGGGACAGGGTCTACAATGAGCAGTTCTTC. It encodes CASRDRDRVYNEQFF.

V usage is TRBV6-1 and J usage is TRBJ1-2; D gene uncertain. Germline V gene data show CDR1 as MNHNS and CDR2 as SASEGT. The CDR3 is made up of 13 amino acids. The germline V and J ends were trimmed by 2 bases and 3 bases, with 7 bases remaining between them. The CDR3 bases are TGTGCCAGCAGTGAATCTTACTACTATGGCTACACCTTC. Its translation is CASSESYYYGYTF.